This entry features one TCR beta chain sequence. The length of the CDR3 is 14 residues. CDR1 and CDR2 from the germline V gene are SGHDT and YYEEEE. The ends were cut back, 5 bases at V and 5 bases at J, with 16 bases in the middle. Per the original data handling: Estimation of nucleated cell counts relied on the amplification of reference gene primers. Method: immunoSEQ multiplex PCR; TCRdb's copy keeps in-frame clones and lacks some. Clone size and the V and J calls come from that table; the DNA yielded D and trimming. The data contain 24,000 or so clones, approximately 79% of them seen just once; the ten biggest clones take up 55% to 75%. This sample stems from a study of blood T cell repertoires in COVID-19. Study details: Sites in the United States, Italy and Spain provided acute and convalescent COVID-19 samples. The cDNA or gDNA used as material had been derived from T cells, B-cell-depleted T cells, or PBMCs.

This TCR was recovered from a woman aged 80 or over with acute or convalescent COVID-19. The sample taken for sequencing was peripheral blood. The chain carries TRBV5-6 and TRBJ1-1, with D tentatively TRBD1 (5 bases). The CDR3, as DNA: TGTGCCAGCAGTCCCAGGGTTTTTATGACTGAAGCTTTCTTT. It translates to CASSPRVFMTEAFF.